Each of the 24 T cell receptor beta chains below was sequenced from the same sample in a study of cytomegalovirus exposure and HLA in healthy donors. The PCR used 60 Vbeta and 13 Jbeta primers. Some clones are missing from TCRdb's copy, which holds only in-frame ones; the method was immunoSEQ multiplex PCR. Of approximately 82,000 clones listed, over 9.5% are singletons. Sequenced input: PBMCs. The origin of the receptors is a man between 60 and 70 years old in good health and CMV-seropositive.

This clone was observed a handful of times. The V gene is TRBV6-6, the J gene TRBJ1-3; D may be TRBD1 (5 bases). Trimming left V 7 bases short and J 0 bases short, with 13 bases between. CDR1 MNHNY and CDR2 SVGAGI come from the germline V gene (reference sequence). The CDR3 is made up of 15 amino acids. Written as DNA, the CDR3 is TGTGCCAGCAACAAAGGGGCAGTCTCTGGAAACACCATATATTTT. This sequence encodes CASNKGAVSGNTIYF.

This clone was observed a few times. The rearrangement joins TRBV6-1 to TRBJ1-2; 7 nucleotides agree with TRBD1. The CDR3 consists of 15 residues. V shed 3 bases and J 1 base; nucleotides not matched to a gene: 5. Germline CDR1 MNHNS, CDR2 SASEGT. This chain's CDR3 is CASSDGTDHNYGYTF. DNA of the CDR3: TGTGCCAGCAGTGATGGGACAGATCATAACTATGGCTACACCTTC.

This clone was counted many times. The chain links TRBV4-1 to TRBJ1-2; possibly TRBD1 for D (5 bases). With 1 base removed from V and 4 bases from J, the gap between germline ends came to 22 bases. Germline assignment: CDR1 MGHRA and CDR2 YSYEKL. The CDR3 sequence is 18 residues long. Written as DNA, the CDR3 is TGCGCCAGCAGCCAAGCCACCCTTTCCAGGGAACTTAGCTATGGCTACACCTTC. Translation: CASSQATLSRELSYGYTF.

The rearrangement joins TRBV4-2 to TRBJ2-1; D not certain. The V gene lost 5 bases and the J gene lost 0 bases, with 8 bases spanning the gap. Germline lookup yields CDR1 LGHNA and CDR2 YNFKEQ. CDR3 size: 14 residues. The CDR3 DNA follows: TGTGCCAGCAGCGACATTCTCTCCTACAATGAGCAGTTCTTC. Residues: CASSDILSYNEQFF.

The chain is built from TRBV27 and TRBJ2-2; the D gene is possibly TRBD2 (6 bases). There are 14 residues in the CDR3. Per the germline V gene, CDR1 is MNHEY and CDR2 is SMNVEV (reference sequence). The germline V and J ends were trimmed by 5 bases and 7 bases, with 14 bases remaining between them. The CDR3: CASSNVGAGGELFF. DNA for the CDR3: TGTGCCAGCAGTAATGTGGGAGCGGGCGGGGAGCTGTTTTTT.

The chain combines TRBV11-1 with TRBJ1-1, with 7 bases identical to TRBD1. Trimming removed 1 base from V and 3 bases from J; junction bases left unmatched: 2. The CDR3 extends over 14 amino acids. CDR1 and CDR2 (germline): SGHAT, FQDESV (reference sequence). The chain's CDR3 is CASSLGDRDTEAFF. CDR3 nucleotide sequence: TGTGCCAGCAGCTTAGGCGACAGGGACACTGAAGCTTTCTTT.

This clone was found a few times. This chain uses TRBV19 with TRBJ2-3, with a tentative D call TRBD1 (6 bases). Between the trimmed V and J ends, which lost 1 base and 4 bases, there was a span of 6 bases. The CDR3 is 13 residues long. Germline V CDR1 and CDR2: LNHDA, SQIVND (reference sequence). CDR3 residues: CASSIGTADTQYF. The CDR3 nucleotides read TGTGCCAGTAGTATAGGGACAGCAGATACGCAGTATTTT.

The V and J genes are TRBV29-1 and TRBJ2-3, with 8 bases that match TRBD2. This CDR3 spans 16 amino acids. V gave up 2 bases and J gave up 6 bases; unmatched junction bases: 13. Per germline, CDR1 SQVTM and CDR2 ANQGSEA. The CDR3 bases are TGCAGCGTTGAATGGGTAGCGGGGCTATCAGGGGATACGCAGTATTTT. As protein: CSVEWVAGLSGDTQYF.

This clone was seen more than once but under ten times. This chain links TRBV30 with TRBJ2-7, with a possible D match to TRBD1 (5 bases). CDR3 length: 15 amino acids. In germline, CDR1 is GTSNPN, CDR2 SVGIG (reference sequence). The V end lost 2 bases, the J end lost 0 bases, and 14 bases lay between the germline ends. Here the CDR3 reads CAWSWGARSSYEQYF. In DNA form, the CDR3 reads TGTGCCTGGAGTTGGGGCGCTAGGAGCTCCTACGAGCAGTACTTC.

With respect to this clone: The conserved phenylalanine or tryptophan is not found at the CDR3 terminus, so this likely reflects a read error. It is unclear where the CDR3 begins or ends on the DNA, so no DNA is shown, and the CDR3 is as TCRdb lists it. The CDR3 region is CDSSQREGTTDYEKYL. This chain joins TRBV4-1 and TRBJ2-7; the D call of TRBD2 is as the table states it, not checked on the DNA. Inclusive of both ends, the CDR3 amounts to 16 amino acids. Germline V gives CDR1 MGHRA, CDR2 YSYEKL.

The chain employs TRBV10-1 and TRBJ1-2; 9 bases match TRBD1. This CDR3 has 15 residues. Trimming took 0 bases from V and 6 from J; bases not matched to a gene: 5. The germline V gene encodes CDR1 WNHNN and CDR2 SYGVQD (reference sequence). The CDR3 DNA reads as TGCGCCAGCAGTGAGTCAAGGACAGGGGCCCATGGCTACACCTTC. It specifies CASSESRTGAHGYTF.

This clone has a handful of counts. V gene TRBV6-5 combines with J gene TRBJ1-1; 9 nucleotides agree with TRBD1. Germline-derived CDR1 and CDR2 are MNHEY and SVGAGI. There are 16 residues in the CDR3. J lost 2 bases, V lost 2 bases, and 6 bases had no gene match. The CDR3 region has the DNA TGTGCCAGCAGTTACGGGGGACAGGGCCGAAACACTGAAGCTTTCTTT. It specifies CASSYGGQGRNTEAFF.

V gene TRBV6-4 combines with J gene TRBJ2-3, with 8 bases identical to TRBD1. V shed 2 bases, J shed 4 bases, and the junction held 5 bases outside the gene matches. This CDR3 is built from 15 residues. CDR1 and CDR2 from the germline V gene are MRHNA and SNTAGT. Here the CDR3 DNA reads TGTGCCAGCAGTGACCCGGGGACAGGTTCAGATACGCAGTATTTT. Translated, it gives CASSDPGTGSDTQYF.

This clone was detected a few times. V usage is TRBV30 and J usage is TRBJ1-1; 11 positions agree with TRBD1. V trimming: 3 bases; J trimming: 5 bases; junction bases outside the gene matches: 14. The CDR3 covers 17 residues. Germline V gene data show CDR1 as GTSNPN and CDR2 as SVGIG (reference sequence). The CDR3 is CAWRPTARDRGGTEAFF. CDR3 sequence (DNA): TGTGCCTGGAGGCCCACGGCCCGGGACAGGGGGGGTACTGAAGCTTTCTTT.

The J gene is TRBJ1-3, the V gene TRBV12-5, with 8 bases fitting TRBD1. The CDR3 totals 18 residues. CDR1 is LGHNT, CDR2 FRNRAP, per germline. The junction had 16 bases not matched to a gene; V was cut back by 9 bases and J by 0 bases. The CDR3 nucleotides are TGTGCTAGGGCAGGGGGCCTGGACAGGGCCCTCTCTGGAAACACCATATATTTT. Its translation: CARAGGLDRALSGNTIYF.

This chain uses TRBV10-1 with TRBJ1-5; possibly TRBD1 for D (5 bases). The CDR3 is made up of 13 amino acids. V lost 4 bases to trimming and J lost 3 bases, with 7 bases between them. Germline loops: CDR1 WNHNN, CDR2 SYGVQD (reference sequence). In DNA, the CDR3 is TGCGCCAGCAGTGCAGGGTACAATCAGCCCCAGCATTTT. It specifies CASSAGYNQPQHF.

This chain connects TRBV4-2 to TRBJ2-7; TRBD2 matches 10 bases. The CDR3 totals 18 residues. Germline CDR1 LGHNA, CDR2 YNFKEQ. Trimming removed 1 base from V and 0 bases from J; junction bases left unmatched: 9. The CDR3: CASSQGAGGPGRSYEQYF. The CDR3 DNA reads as TGTGCCAGCAGCCAAGGAGCGGGAGGGCCAGGTCGCTCCTACGAGCAGTACTTC.

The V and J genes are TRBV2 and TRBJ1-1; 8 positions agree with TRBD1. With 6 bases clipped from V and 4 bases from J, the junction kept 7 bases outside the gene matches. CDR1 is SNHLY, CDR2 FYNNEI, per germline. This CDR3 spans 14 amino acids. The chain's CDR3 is CASRGQGVSTEAFF. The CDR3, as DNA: TGTGCCAGCAGAGGACAGGGCGTCAGCACTGAAGCTTTCTTT.

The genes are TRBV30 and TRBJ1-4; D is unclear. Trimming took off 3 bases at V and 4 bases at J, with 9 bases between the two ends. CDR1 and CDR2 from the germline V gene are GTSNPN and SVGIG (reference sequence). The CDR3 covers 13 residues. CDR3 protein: CAWSEGLNEKLFF. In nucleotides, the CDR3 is TGTGCCTGGAGCGAGGGCCTTAATGAAAAACTGTTTTTT.

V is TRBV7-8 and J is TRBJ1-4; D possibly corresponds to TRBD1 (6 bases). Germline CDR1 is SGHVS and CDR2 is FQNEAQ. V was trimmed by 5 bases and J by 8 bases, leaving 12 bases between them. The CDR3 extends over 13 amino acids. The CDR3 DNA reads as TGTGCCAGCAGCGGTGGGGGCAGGGAAAAACTGTTTTTT. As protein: CASSGGGREKLFF.

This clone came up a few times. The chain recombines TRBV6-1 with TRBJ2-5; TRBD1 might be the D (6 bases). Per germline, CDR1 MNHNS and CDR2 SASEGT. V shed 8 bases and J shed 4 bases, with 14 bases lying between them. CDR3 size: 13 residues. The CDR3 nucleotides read TGTGCCAGCGGGCCGGCCAGGGGAGAGACCCAGTACTTC. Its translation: CASGPARGETQYF.

The CDR3 spells CASSSTGYDGYTF. The CDR3 DNA reads as TGTGCCAGCAGCTCGACAGGGTACGATGGCTACACCTTC. J is TRBJ1-2 and V is TRBV7-8, with 7 bases matching TRBD1. The germline V gene has CDR1 SGHVS and CDR2 FQNEAQ. With 4 bases clipped from V and 6 bases from J, the junction kept 5 bases outside the gene matches. The CDR3 sequence is 13 residues long.

CDR3 coding DNA: TGTGCCAGCAGGCGGGACAGGGTCCAAGATACGCAGTATTTT. Translating it yields CASRRDRVQDTQYF. The J gene is TRBJ2-3, the V gene TRBV6-5; 9 bases agree with TRBD1. The CDR3 has 14 amino acids. Germline-derived CDR1 and CDR2 are MNHEY and SVGAGI. J was trimmed by 5 bases and V by 6 bases; bases with no gene match: 6.

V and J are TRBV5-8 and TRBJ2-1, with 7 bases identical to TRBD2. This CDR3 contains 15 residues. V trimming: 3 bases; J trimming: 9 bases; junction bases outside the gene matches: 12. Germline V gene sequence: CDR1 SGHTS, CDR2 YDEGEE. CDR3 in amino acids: CASSSEGGRGSEQFF. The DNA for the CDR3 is TGTGCCAGCAGCTCCGAGGGAGGGAGGGGTTCTGAGCAGTTCTTC.